This T cell receptor beta chain was documented in a study of long-term antiretroviral therapy in people with HIV. Germline V gene sequence: CDR1 KGHSH, CDR2 LQKENI. The CDR3 covers 16 residues. The V and J ends lost 5 bases and 3 bases, in that order; junction bases with no gene match: 10. Overall study results and limits: Someone took the blood between about 2004 and 2017, maybe while older ART regimens were in use.

This clone has only a few counts. Its antigen is unknown. Assay version v3.0 of immunoSEQ was used, and it was run at survey level. Method: immunoSEQ multiplex PCR; TCRdb's copy keeps in-frame clones and lacks some. This sample has around 20,000 clones, with roughly four fifths found just once. The sample was unsorted PBMCs, taken 2.2 years after starting antiretroviral therapy. This receptor was identified in a man aged 45 to 65 with HIV. V and J are TRBV18 and TRBJ1-5; 7 nucleotides align to TRBD1. The DNA of the CDR3 is TGTGCCAGCTCAAAGATACAGGGGAGTACCAATCAGCCCCAGCATTTT. It translates to CASSKIQGSTNQPQHF.